Listed here is a single T cell receptor (beta chain). Followed over time, Seattle patients had been enrolled while infection was active. This record comes from a study of blood T cell repertoires in COVID-19. About the study: Samples representing acute and convalescent COVID-19 were sourced from the United States, Italy and Spain.

The CDR3 runs to 15 residues. The V end lost 5 bases, the J end lost 11 bases, and 19 bases lay between the germline ends. Germline loops: CDR1 MDHEN, CDR2 SYDVKM. Sequenced by immunoSEQ multiplex PCR; TCRdb stores in-frame clones only, minus some. Seen here are more than 95,000 clones, 85% observed once, and the top ten hold roughly 3.2%. The clonotype originates from a woman at least 80 years old with COVID-19, enrolled during active disease. Material for sequencing was peripheral blood. V usage is TRBV28 and J usage is TRBJ1-6; TRBD1 might be the D (6 bases). In DNA, the CDR3 is TGTGCCAGCAGTGAACAGGGACCCGGGGGGCCACCCCTCCACTTT. The encoded protein is CASSEQGPGGPPLHF.